Following are 20 T cell receptor beta chains from one sample sequenced in a study of T cell responses to AZD1222 COVID-19 vaccine. Assay: immunoSEQ multiplex PCR; the TCRdb copy retains only in-frame clones and omits some. Among 150,000 or so clones, over 75% were seen once, and the ten largest hold more than 1.4%. The input for sequencing was peripheral blood, taken on day 0 of AZD1222 vaccination. The receptors shown here come from an adult in good health.

The chain couples TRBV5-5 to TRBJ1-1; D is unclear. CDR1 is SGHKS, CDR2 YYEKEE, per germline (reference sequence). V lost 0 bases and J lost 2, with 8 bases in between. CDR3 length equals 14 residues. CDR3 region: CASSLGDTNTEAFF. The CDR3 DNA sequence: TGTGCCAGCAGCTTGGGCGACACAAACACTGAAGCTTTCTTT.

The CDR3: CASSRLSSGSTFEQYF. CDR3 DNA sequence: TGTGCCAGCAGCCGCCTGTCTAGCGGGAGCACGTTCGAGCAGTACTTC. V and J are TRBV13 and TRBJ2-7; 10 nucleotides line up with TRBD2. Trimming removed 5 bases from V and 6 bases from J; junction bases left unmatched: 13. Germline loops: CDR1 PRHDT, CDR2 FYEKMQ (reference sequence). CDR3 length: 16 amino acids.

The rearrangement links TRBV27 to TRBJ2-7; D might be TRBD1 (6 bases). With 5 bases removed from V and 3 bases from J, the gap between germline ends came to 17 bases. The CDR3 spans 15 residues. In germline, CDR1 is MNHEY, CDR2 SMNVEV (reference sequence). Here the CDR3 reads CASSVTGLGDYEQYF. For the CDR3, the DNA is TGTGCCAGCAGTGTAACAGGGTTGGGAGACTACGAGCAGTACTTC.

The DNA of the CDR3 is TGCGCCAGCAGCCCCGGACAGGGGGCTTACAATGAGCAGTTCTTC. Translation gives CASSPGQGAYNEQFF. The chain carries TRBV4-1 and TRBJ2-1, with 11 bases identical to TRBD1. CDR1 is MGHRA, CDR2 YSYEKL, per germline. V was clipped by 4 bases and J by 4 bases; unmatched bases: 3. The CDR3 length is 15 residues.

The rearrangement uses TRBV6-5 and TRBJ2-1, with 7 bases that match TRBD1. The CDR3 has 14 amino acids. Germline lookup yields CDR1 MNHEY and CDR2 SVGAGI. V dropped 6 bases and J dropped 4; count of bases not matched to a gene: 6. Written as DNA, the CDR3 is TGTGCCAGCAGCCGGGACAGACGGTACAATGAGCAGTTCTTC. Its protein product is CASSRDRRYNEQFF.

As concerns this clone: The identical CDR3 is also encoded by other nucleotide sequences in the sample. The chain uses TRBV7-3 and TRBJ1-1, with 9 positions matching TRBD1. The CDR3 is made up of 13 amino acids. In germline, CDR1 is SGHTA, CDR2 FQGTGA. The V and J ends lost 8 bases and 5 bases, in that order; junction bases with no gene match: 6. CDR3 bases: TGTGCCAGCTCCCTTGACAGGGGGACTGAAGCTTTCTTT. This codes for CASSLDRGTEAFF.

The V call is TRBV27, the J call TRBJ1-5, with 8 bases fitting TRBD1. Looked up from germline, CDR1 is MNHEY and CDR2 is SMNVEV (reference sequence). The ends lost 6 bases at V and 5 bases at J; junction bases unmatched: 6. The CDR3 consists of 14 residues. CDR3 nucleotide sequence: TGTGCCAGCAGAACGACAGGGGTTTATCAGCCCCAGCATTTT. Protein: CASRTTGVYQPQHF.

The chain links TRBV7-2 to TRBJ1-6, with D hard to call. The CDR3 covers 14 residues. Trimming took off 5 bases at V and 9 bases at J, with 14 bases between the two ends. The V gene's germline CDR1 is SGHTA and CDR2 FQGNSA. DNA for the CDR3: TGTGCCAGCAGCGTCTCCTCGTCCCCTTCACCCCTCCACTTT. Encoded protein: CASSVSSSPSPLHF. Complete variable domain (other parts from reference TRBV7-2 and TRBJ1-6): GAGVSQSPSNKVTEKGKDVELRCDPISGHTALYWYRQSLGQGLEFLIYFQGNSAPDKSGLPSDRFSAERTGGSVSTLTIQRTQQEDSAVYLCASSVSSSPSPLHFGNGTRLTVT.

The chain couples TRBV9 to TRBJ2-2, with 11 positions matching TRBD2. Germline CDR1 and CDR2: SGDLS and YYNGEE. V lost 3 bases and J lost 5; bases outside the gene matches: 9. CDR3 length: 17 amino acids. CDR3 nucleotides: TGTGCCAGCAGCGGACACTTAGCGGGAGGGCAAACCGGGGAGCTGTTTTTT. Encoded protein: CASSGHLAGGQTGELFF.

The J gene is TRBJ2-2, the V gene TRBV3-1 (or the pseudogene TRBV3-2); no clear D gene. From germline, CDR1 is LGHDT and CDR2 YNNKEL (reference sequence). The V end lost 1 base, the J end lost 7 bases, and 4 bases lay between the germline ends. The CDR3 has 12 amino acids. The CDR3 sequence: CASSQVIGELFF. CDR3 nucleotide sequence: TGTGCCAGCAGCCAAGTAATCGGGGAGCTGTTTTTT.

For the CDR3, the DNA is TGTGCCAGCAGCTTGCACCCTGGACAGGGGAACGAAAAACTGTTTTTT. Residues: CASSLHPGQGNEKLFF. V gene TRBV11-2 combines with J gene TRBJ1-4, with 9 positions matching TRBD1. The CDR3 sequence is 16 residues long. With 3 bases clipped from V and 8 bases from J, the junction kept 10 bases outside the gene matches. CDR1 and CDR2 from the germline V gene are SGHAT and FQNNGV.

The CDR3 coding sequence is TGTGCCAGTAGCCCTTCAGGGATTCTGAACACCGGGGAGCTGTTTTTT. This translates into CASSPSGILNTGELFF. The chain employs TRBV19 and TRBJ2-2, with a possible D match to TRBD1 (5 bases). Looked up from germline, CDR1 is LNHDA and CDR2 is SQIVND (reference sequence). The CDR3 length is 16 residues. Trimming left V 6 bases short and J 1 base short, with 15 bases between.

The V call is TRBV25-1, the J call TRBJ1-3; D call uncertain. Trimming removed 4 bases at V and 4 bases at J, with 14 bases between. CDR3 size: 15 residues. Germline V lookup: CDR1 MGHDK, CDR2 SYGVNS. The CDR3 loop is CASSAPGLQGNTIYF. CDR3 in DNA: TGTGCCAGCAGTGCACCCGGCCTCCAGGGAAACACCATATATTTT.

The V call is TRBV7-8, the J call TRBJ2-3; 9 nucleotides match TRBD1. The V segment lost 3 bases and the J segment 0 bases; nucleotides outside the gene matches: 1. CDR3 length: 15 amino acids. Germline CDR1 is SGHVS and CDR2 is FQNEAQ. The CDR3 here is CASSLDRGSTDTQYF. The CDR3 DNA reads as TGTGCCAGCAGCTTGGACAGGGGAAGCACAGATACGCAGTATTTT.

This clone was seen a few times. The chain couples TRBV4-3 to TRBJ2-2, with a tentative D call TRBD2 (6 bases). Trimming stripped 5 bases from V and 5 bases from J, with 18 bases between. CDR3 length equals 16 residues. In germline, CDR1 is LGHNA, CDR2 YSLEER. The CDR3 DNA reads as TGCGCCAGCAGCTATACCCCGGGGGTCCTTACCGGGGAGCTGTTTTTT. Protein: CASSYTPGVLTGELFF.

This clone has just a few counts. The chain's CDR3 is CASSRGGTGVNNEQFF. The CDR3 DNA reads TGCGCCAGCAGCCGGGGCGGGACAGGGGTCAACAATGAGCAGTTCTTC. V and J are TRBV4-1 and TRBJ2-1, with 10 nucleotides matching TRBD1. Germline-derived CDR1 and CDR2 are MGHRA and YSYEKL. The V gene end was trimmed by 4 bases and the J gene end by 5 bases; junction bases not matched to a gene: 8. CDR3 size: 16 residues.

This clone was recorded only once. The V and J genes are TRBV24-1 and TRBJ2-3; D unclear. V lost 7 bases and J lost 5, with 15 bases in between. The CDR3 spans 14 residues. Germline CDR1 is KGHDR and CDR2 is SFDVKD. This chain's CDR3 is CATSPPGSGDTQYF. In DNA form, the CDR3 reads TGTGCCACCAGCCCACCCGGGTCGGGAGATACGCAGTATTTT.

The chain uses TRBV5-5 and TRBJ2-7, with D possibly being TRBD2 (7 bases). CDR1 and CDR2 (germline): SGHKS, YYEKEE (reference sequence). CDR3 size: 15 residues. Trimming stripped 5 bases from V and 4 bases from J, with 19 bases between. CDR3 nucleotides: TGTGCCAGCAGTTTTACAGGGAGGGCCTCTTACGAGCAGTACTTC. Translated: CASSFTGRASYEQYF.

The chain combines TRBV5-6 with TRBJ2-7; TRBD2 matches 9 bases. There are 15 residues in the CDR3. Losses at the gene ends were 3 bases for V and 4 bases for J; bases not matched to a gene: 8. Germline CDR1 reads SGHDT; CDR2 reads YYEEEE. The CDR3 spells CASSSPSGVVYEQYF. The CDR3 nucleotides are TGTGCCAGCAGCTCCCCTAGCGGGGTTGTGTACGAGCAGTACTTC.

The chain has TRBV27 and TRBJ2-7, with D perhaps TRBD1 (6 bases). CDR3 length: 15 residues. Germline values: CDR1 MNHEY, CDR2 SMNVEV (reference sequence). V was shortened by 1 base and J by 5 bases, with 15 bases between the two germline ends. CDR3: CASSLFVQGVNEQYF. The CDR3 DNA reads TGTGCCAGCAGTTTATTCGTACAGGGAGTAAACGAGCAGTACTTC.